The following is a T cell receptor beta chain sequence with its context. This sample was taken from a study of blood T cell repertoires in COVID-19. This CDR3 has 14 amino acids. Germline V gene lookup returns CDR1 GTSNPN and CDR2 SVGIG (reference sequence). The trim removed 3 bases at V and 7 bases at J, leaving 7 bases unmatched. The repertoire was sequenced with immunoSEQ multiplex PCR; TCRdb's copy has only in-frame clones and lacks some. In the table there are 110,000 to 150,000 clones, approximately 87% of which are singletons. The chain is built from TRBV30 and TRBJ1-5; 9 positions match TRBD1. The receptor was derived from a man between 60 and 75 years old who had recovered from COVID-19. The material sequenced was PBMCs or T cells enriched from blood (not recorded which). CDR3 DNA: TGTGCCTGGAGCTCGGGACAGGGCACGCAGCCCCAGCATTTT. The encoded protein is CAWSSGQGTQPQHF.